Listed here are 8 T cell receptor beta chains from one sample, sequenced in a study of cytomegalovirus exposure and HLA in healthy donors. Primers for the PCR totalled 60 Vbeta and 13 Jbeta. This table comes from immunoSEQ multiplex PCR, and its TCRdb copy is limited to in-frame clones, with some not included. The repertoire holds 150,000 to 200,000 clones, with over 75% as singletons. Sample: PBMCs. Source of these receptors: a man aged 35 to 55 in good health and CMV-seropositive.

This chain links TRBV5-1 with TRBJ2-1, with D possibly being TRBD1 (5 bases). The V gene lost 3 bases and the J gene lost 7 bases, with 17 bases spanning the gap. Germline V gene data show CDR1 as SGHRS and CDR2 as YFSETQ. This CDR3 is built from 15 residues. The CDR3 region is CASSSLSEGANEQFF. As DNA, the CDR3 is TGCGCCAGCAGCTCCCTATCTGAAGGGGCTAATGAGCAGTTCTTC.

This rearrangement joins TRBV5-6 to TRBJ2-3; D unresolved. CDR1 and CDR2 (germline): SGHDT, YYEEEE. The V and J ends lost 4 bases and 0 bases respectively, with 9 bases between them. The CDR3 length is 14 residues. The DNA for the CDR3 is TGTGCCAGCAGCCGACTTATAAGCACAGATACGCAGTATTTT. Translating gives CASSRLISTDTQYF.

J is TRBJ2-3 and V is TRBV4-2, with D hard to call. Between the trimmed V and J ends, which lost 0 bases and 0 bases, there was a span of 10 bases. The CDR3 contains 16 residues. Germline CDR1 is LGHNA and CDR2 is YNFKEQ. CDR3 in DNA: TGTGCCAGCAGCCAAGATAAAGTCACTAGCACAGATACGCAGTATTTT. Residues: CASSQDKVTSTDTQYF.

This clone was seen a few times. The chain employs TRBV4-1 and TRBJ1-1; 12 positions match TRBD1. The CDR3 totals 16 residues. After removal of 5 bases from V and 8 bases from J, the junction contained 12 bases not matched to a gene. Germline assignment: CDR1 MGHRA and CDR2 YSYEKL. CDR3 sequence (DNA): TGCGCCAGCAGCTTTACCTGGTCCGGGACAGGGGGCGAAGCTTTCTTT. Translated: CASSFTWSGTGGEAFF.

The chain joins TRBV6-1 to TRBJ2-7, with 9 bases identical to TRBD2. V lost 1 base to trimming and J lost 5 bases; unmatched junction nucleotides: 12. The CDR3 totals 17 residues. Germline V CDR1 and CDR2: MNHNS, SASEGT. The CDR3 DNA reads TGTGCCAGCAGTGAAGGGGCGGGGGGGCACGAATCGGACGAGCAGTACTTC. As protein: CASSEGAGGHESDEQYF.

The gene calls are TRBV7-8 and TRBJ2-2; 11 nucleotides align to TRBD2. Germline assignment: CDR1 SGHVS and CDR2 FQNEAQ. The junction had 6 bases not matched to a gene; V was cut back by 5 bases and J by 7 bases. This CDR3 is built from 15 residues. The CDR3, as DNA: TGTGCCAGCAGCCACGGGGGGACTAGCGGCGGGGAGCTGTTTTTT. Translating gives CASSHGGTSGGELFF.

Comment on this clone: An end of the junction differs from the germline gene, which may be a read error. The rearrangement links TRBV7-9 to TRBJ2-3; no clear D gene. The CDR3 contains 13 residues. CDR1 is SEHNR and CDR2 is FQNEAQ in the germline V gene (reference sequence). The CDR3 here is CSSSLSSADTQYF. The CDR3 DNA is TGTTCCAGCAGCTTATCTAGTGCAGATACGCAGTATTTT.

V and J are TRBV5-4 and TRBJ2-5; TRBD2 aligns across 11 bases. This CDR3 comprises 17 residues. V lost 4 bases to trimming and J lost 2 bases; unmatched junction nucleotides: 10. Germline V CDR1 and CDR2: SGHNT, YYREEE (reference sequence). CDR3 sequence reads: CASSHKLTSGAQETQYF. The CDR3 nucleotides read TGTGCCAGCAGCCATAAATTGACTAGCGGGGCGCAAGAGACCCAGTACTTC.